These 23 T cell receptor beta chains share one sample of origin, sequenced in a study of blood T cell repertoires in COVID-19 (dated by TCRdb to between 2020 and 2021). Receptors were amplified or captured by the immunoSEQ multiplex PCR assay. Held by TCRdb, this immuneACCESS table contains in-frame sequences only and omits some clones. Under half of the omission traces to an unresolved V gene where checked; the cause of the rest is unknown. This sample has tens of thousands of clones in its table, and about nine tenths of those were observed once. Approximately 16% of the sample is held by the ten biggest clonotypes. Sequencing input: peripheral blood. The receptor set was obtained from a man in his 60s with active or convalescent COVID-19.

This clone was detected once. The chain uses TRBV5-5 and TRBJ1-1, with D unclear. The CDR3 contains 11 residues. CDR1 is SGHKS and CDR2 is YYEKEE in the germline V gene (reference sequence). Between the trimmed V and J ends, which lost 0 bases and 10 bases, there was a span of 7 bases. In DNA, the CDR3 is TGTGCCAGCAGCTTGGGGCAGTTAGCTTTCTTT. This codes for CASSLGQLAFF.

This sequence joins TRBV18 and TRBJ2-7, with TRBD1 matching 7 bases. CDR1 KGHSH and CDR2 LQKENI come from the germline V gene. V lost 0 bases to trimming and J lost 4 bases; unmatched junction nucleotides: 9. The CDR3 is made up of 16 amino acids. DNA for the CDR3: TGTGCCAGCTCACCACCGCTTGGGGCAGGGGGTTACGAGCAGTACTTC. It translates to CASSPPLGAGGYEQYF.

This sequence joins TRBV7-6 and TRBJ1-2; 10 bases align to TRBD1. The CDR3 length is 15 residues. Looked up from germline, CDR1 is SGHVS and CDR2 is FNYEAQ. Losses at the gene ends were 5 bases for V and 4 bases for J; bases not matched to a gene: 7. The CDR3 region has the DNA TGTGCCAGCAGCCAAGGACAGGGGGTGAGCTATGGCTACACCTTC. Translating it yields CASSQGQGVSYGYTF.

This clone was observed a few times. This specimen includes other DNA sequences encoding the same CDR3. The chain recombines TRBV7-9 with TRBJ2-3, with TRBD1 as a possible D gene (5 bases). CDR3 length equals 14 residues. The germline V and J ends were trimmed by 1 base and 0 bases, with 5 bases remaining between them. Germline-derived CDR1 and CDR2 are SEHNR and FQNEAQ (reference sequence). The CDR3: CASSLEGSTDTQYF. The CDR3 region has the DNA TGTGCCAGCAGCTTAGAGGGGAGCACAGATACGCAGTATTTT.

Here the CDR3 reads CASSLVQANTGELFF. The CDR3 DNA reads as TGTGCCAGCAGCTTGGTACAAGCGAACACCGGGGAGCTGTTTTTT. The rearrangement links TRBV5-4 to TRBJ2-2; D ambiguous. The CDR3 is made up of 15 amino acids. V dropped 0 bases and J dropped 0 bases, with 6 bases sitting between them. Germline values: CDR1 SGHNT, CDR2 YYREEE (reference sequence).

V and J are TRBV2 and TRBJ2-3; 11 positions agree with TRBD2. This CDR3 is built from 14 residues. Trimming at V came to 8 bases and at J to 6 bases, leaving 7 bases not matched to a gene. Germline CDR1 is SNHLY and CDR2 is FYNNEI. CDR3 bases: TGTGCCAGCTCTGTAGCGGGGGGGAGGGATACGCAGTATTTT. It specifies CASSVAGGRDTQYF.

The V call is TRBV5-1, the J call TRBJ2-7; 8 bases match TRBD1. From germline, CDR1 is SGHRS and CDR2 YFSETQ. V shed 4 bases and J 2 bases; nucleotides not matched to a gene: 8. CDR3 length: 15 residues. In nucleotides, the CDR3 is TGCGCCAGCAGCCGACAGGGGAGTGCAGCCTACGAGCAGTACTTC. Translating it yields CASSRQGSAAYEQYF.

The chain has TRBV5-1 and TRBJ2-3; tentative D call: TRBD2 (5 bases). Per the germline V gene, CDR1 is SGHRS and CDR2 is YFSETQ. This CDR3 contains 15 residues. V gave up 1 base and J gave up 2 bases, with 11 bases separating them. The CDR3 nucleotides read TGCGCCAGCAGCTTGTACGGAGACTACACAGATACGCAGTATTTT. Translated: CASSLYGDYTDTQYF.

CDR3 bases: TGTGCCAGTAGCGCCTCCCCGTGGCTAGTACCCTACAATGAGCAGTTCTTC. It translates to CASSASPWLVPYNEQFF. V and J are TRBV19 and TRBJ2-1; D not certain. Germline V lookup: CDR1 LNHDA, CDR2 SQIVND (reference sequence). This CDR3 spans 17 amino acids. V gave up 6 bases and J gave up 2 bases, with 20 bases separating them.

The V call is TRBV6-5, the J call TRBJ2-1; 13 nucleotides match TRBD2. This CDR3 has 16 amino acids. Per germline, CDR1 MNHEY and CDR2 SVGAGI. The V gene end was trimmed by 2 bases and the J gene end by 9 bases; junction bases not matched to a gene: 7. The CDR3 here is CASSYTGTSGVLEQFF. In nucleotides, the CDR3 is TGTGCCAGCAGTTACACCGGGACTAGCGGGGTTCTTGAGCAGTTCTTC.

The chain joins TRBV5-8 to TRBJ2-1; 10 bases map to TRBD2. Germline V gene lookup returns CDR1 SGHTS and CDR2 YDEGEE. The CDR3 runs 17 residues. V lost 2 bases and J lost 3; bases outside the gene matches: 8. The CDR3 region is CASSFLERGGFYNEQFF. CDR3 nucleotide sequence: TGTGCCAGCAGCTTTCTTGAGCGGGGGGGATTCTACAATGAGCAGTTCTTC. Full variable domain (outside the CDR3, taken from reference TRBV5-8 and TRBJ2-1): EAGVTQSPTHLIKTRGQQATLRCSPISGHTSVYWYQQALGLGLQFLLWYDEGEERNRGNFPPRFSGRQFPNYSSELNVNALELEDSALYLCASSFLERGGFYNEQFFGPGTRLTVL.

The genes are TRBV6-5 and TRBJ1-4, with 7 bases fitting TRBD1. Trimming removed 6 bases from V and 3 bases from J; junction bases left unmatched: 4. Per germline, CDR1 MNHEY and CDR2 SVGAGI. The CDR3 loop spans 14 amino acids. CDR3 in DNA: TGTGCCAGCAGAAAAGACAGGGCTAATGAAAAACTGTTTTTT. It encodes CASRKDRANEKLFF.

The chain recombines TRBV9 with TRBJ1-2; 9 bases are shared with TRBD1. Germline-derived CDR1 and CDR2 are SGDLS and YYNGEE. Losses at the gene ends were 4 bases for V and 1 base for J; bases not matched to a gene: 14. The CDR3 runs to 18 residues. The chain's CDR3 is CASSPVGTGPSINYGYTF. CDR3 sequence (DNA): TGTGCCAGCAGCCCAGTGGGGACAGGGCCCTCTATTAACTATGGCTACACCTTC.

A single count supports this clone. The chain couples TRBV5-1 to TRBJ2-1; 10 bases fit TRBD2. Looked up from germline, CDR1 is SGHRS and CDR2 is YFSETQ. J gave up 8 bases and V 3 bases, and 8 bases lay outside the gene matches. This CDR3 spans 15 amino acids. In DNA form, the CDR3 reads TGCGCCAGCAGCTGGAAGCGGGGGGGCCGGGATGAGCAGTTCTTC. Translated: CASSWKRGGRDEQFF.

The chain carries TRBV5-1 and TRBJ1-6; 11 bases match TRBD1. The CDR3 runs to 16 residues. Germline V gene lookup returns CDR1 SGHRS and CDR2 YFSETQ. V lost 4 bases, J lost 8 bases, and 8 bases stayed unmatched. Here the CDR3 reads CASSRYRDRGYSPLHF. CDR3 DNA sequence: TGCGCCAGCAGCCGATACCGGGACAGGGGGTATTCACCCCTCCACTTT.

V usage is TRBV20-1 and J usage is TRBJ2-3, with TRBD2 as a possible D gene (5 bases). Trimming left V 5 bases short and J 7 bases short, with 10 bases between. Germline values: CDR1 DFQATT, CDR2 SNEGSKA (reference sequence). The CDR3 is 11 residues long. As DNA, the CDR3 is TGCAGTGCTCTCCGGGAATATACGCAGTATTTT. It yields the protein CSALREYTQYF.

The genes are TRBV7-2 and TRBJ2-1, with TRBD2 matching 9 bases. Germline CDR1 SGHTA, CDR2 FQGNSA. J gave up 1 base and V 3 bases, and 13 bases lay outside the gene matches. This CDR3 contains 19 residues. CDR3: CASSFLGLSGGGSYNEQFF. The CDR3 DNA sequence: TGTGCCAGCAGCTTTCTTGGGCTTAGCGGGGGCGGATCCTACAATGAGCAGTTCTTC.

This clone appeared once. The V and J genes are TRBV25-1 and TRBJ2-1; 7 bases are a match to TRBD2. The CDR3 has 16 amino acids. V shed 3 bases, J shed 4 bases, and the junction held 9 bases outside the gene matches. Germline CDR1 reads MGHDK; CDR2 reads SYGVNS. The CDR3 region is CASSETSGEFYNEQFF. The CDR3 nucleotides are TGTGCCAGCAGTGAGACGAGCGGGGAGTTTTACAATGAGCAGTTCTTC. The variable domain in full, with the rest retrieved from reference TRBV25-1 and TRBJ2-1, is EADIYQTPRYLVIGTGKKITLECSQTMGHDKMYWYQQDPGMELHLIHYSYGVNSTEKGDLSSESTVSRIRTEHFPLTLESARPSHTSQYLCASSETSGEFYNEQFFGPGTRLTVL.

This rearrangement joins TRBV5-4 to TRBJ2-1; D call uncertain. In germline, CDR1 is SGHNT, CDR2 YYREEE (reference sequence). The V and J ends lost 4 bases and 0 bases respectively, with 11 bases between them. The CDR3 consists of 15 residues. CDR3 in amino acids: CASSTLSRSYNEQFF. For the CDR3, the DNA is TGTGCCAGCAGCACTCTCTCCCGCTCCTACAATGAGCAGTTCTTC.

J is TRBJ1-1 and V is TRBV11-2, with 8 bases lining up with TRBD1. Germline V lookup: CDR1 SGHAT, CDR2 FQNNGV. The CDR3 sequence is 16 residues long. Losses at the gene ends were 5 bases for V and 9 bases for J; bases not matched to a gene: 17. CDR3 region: CASSPIQGALGGKAFF. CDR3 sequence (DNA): TGTGCCAGCAGCCCTATCCAGGGGGCCCTCGGGGGAAAAGCTTTCTTT.

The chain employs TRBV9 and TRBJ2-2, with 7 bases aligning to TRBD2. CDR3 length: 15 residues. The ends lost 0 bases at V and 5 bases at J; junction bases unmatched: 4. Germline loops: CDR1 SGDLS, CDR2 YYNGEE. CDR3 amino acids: CASSVGGAGTGELFF. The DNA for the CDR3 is TGTGCCAGCAGCGTAGGGGGAGCGGGAACCGGGGAGCTGTTTTTT.

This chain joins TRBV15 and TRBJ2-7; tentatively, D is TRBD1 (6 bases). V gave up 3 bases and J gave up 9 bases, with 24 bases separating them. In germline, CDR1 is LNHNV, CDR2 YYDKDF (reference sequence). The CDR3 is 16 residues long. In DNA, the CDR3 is TGTGCCACCAGCAGCGGTGGACAGATGTCGGTTATAGGGCAGTACTTC. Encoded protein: CATSSGGQMSVIGQYF.

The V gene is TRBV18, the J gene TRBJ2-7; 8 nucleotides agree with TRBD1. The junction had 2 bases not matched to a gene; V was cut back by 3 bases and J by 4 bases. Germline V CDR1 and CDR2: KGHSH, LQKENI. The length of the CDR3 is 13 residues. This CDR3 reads CASSPTGDYEQYF. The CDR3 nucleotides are TGTGCCAGCTCACCGACAGGGGATTACGAGCAGTACTTC.